One sample yielded the 17 T cell receptor beta chains listed below, sequenced in a study of cytomegalovirus exposure and HLA in healthy donors. PCR amplification relied on 60 Vbeta primers (plus 13 Jbeta primers). Repertoires were generated with immunoSEQ multiplex PCR, while TCRdb's copy carries only in-frame clones and drops some. The data show roughly 120,000 clones, with approximately 80% seen just once and less than 2.5% held by the top ten. The sample consisted of PBMCs. All receptors derive from a woman aged 40 to 50 in good health and CMV-seronegative.

The gene calls are TRBV30 and TRBJ2-7; D call uncertain. CDR3 length: 13 residues. Trimming removed 0 bases from V and 2 bases from J, with 8 bases in between. Germline loops: CDR1 GTSNPN, CDR2 SVGIG (reference sequence). CDR3 loop: CAWSVEAAYEQYF. CDR3 nucleotides: TGTGCCTGGAGTGTAGAGGCTGCCTACGAGCAGTACTTC.

V usage is TRBV5-1 and J usage is TRBJ2-5; a weak D match, TRBD1 (6 bases). The germline V gene has CDR1 SGHRS and CDR2 YFSETQ. V lost 4 bases, J lost 3 bases, and 16 bases lay in between. The CDR3 spans 15 residues. The CDR3 coding sequence is TGCGCCAGCAGCGCAACCGGGACAAGTAAAGAGACCCAGTACTTC. Translated: CASSATGTSKETQYF.

In this sample, this clone turned up a few times. The V call is TRBV7-2, the J call TRBJ1-5; D gene uncertain. Germline V CDR1 and CDR2: SGHTA, FQGNSA. The CDR3 covers 14 residues. Trimming took off 5 bases at V and 0 bases at J, with 8 bases between the two ends. The CDR3 region has the DNA TGTGCCAGCAGCCTAGACACTAGCAATCAGCCCCAGCATTTT. Its protein product is CASSLDTSNQPQHF.

J is TRBJ2-5 and V is TRBV12-5, with 8 bases lining up with TRBD1. V lost 6 bases to trimming and J lost 0 bases; unmatched junction nucleotides: 6. Looked up from germline, CDR1 is LGHNT and CDR2 is FRNRAP. The CDR3 has 15 amino acids. CDR3 sequence reads: CASGPDRAYQETQYF. The CDR3, as DNA: TGTGCTAGTGGCCCGGACAGGGCGTACCAAGAGACCCAGTACTTC.

The chain uses TRBV5-1 and TRBJ1-3, with 7 bases lining up with TRBD1. V trimming: 8 bases; J trimming: 4 bases; junction bases outside the gene matches: 6. From germline, CDR1 is SGHRS and CDR2 YFSETQ. The CDR3 is 13 residues long. Here the CDR3 reads CASSTGTGNTIYF. CDR3 nucleotide sequence: TGCGCCAGTTCGACAGGGACCGGAAACACCATATATTTT.

The chain couples TRBV19 to TRBJ2-2, with 8 bases aligning to TRBD1. CDR3 length: 17 amino acids. Germline values: CDR1 LNHDA, CDR2 SQIVND (reference sequence). With V trimmed by 3 bases and J by 5 bases, 11 bases remained unmatched. The CDR3 protein is CASSMRGTGISTGELFF. The CDR3 nucleotides read TGTGCCAGTAGTATGAGGGGGACAGGTATTTCTACCGGGGAGCTGTTTTTT.

This clone has only one observation. Compared with germline, one end of the junction differs, possibly owing to a read error. The chain employs TRBV7-9 and TRBJ2-5, with D possibly TRBD1 on 7 matching bases. The CDR3 runs to 19 residues. In germline, CDR1 is SEHNR, CDR2 FQNEAQ (reference sequence). CDR3 amino acids: CSSSSTRGGTGSPQETQYF. The CDR3 coding sequence is TGTTCCAGCAGCTCGACTAGAGGGGGCACGGGGAGCCCCCAAGAGACCCAGTACTTC.

V usage is TRBV14 and J usage is TRBJ2-1; D perhaps matches TRBD2 (6 bases). The CDR3 length is 16 residues. V gave up 1 base and J gave up 12 bases, with 22 bases separating them. Germline CDR1 is SGHDN and CDR2 is FVKESK. The CDR3 loop reads CASSQVFKAGKVGQFF. CDR3 nucleotide sequence: TGTGCCAGCAGCCAAGTTTTTAAGGCGGGGAAGGTGGGGCAGTTCTTC.

The sample holds a few counts of this clone. The chain combines TRBV19 with TRBJ1-4; a weak D match, TRBD1 (5 bases). V dropped 4 bases and J dropped 7 bases, with 19 bases sitting between them. The CDR3 totals 16 residues. The germline CDR1 and CDR2 sequences are LNHDA and SQIVND (reference sequence). The CDR3 bases are TGTGCCAGTAGTACGGACAATACCATAATGGCTGAAAAACTGTTTTTT. Its translation is CASSTDNTIMAEKLFF.

V usage is TRBV27 and J usage is TRBJ2-3; the D gene is possibly TRBD2 (6 bases). The CDR3 has 18 residues. V was pared by 5 bases and J by 1 base, with 22 bases between. Germline V CDR1 and CDR2: MNHEY, SMNVEV (reference sequence). This chain's CDR3 is CASSPHAGSGGGTDTQYF. CDR3 DNA sequence: TGTGCCAGCAGTCCGCATGCCGGGTCCGGCGGGGGCACAGATACGCAGTATTTT.

The chain carries TRBV19 and TRBJ2-7; D may be TRBD2 (5 bases). Trimming pared 3 bases from V and 2 bases from J, leaving 8 bases between. CDR3 length equals 13 residues. Germline CDR1 is LNHDA and CDR2 is SQIVND (reference sequence). The CDR3 is CASSIRETYEQYF. CDR3 nucleotides: TGTGCCAGTAGTATTCGGGAAACCTACGAGCAGTACTTC.

The gene calls are TRBV29-1 and TRBJ2-3; tentatively, D is TRBD2 (6 bases). Per germline, CDR1 SQVTM and CDR2 ANQGSEA. The CDR3 is 13 amino acids. Between the trimmed V and J ends, which lost 6 bases and 4 bases, there was a span of 14 bases. The CDR3: CSVGEVSPDTQYF. CDR3 sequence (DNA): TGCAGCGTCGGGGAGGTTAGCCCAGATACGCAGTATTTT.

The rearrangement links TRBV29-1 to TRBJ1-2, with TRBD1 matching 9 bases. Losses at the gene ends were 6 bases for V and 0 bases for J; bases not matched to a gene: 8. The CDR3 is made up of 15 amino acids. The germline V gene has CDR1 SQVTM and CDR2 ANQGSEA. The CDR3 bases are TGCAGCGTACAACATGGACAGGGGACTAACTATGGCTACACCTTC. This gives the protein CSVQHGQGTNYGYTF.

This rearrangement joins TRBV10-2 to TRBJ1-1, with 10 bases that match TRBD1. The germline V gene encodes CDR1 WSHSY and CDR2 SAAADI. The V gene end was trimmed by 6 bases and the J gene end by 4 bases; junction bases not matched to a gene: 20. The length of the CDR3 is 19 residues. The CDR3 DNA is TGCGCCAGCAGGCCATCTACAGGAGGACAGGGGGTAGTTGGCACTGAAGCTTTCTTT. Residues: CASRPSTGGQGVVGTEAFF.

The gene calls are TRBV9 and TRBJ2-3, with a weak D call TRBD1 (6 bases). Trimming removed 3 bases at V and 1 base at J, with 18 bases between. This CDR3 has 17 amino acids. The V gene's germline CDR1 is SGDLS and CDR2 YYNGEE. The CDR3 DNA sequence: TGTGCCAGCAGCGCACGGGACACCACCGCGGGCACAGATACGCAGTATTTT. Translation: CASSARDTTAGTDTQYF.

This clone was observed a few times. The rearrangement uses TRBV5-1 and TRBJ2-2; TRBD1 matches 9 bases. V shed 4 bases and J 5 bases; nucleotides not matched to a gene: 6. CDR1 and CDR2 from the germline V gene are SGHRS and YFSETQ. CDR3 length equals 15 residues. CDR3 sequence: CASSLWTGVTGELFF. The CDR3 DNA follows: TGCGCCAGCAGCCTATGGACAGGGGTGACCGGGGAGCTGTTTTTT. Filled out from reference TRBV5-1 and TRBJ2-2, the complete variable domain reads KAGVTQTPRYLIKTRGQQVTLSCSPISGHRSVSWYQQTPGQGLQFLFEYFSETQRNKGNFPGRFSGRQFSNSRSEMNVSTLELGDSALYLCASSLWTGVTGELFFGEGSRLTVL.

The chain uses TRBV9 and TRBJ1-5, with D hard to call. Trimming left V 0 bases short and J 7 bases short, with 14 bases between. Germline CDR1 is SGDLS and CDR2 is YYNGEE. This CDR3 has 15 amino acids. CDR3 protein: CASSVGLFEGQPQHF. For the CDR3, the DNA is TGTGCCAGCAGCGTAGGGCTCTTTGAGGGACAGCCCCAGCATTTT.